Sequencing of this T cell receptor beta chain was carried out in a study of shared clonotypes between healthy human individuals. Study overall: The donors, a couple of women and a few men, were aged 18 to 49. Findings and limits, study-wide: The genetic and exposure-history diversity represented was limited by few donors. Researchers found naive subsets generally carried larger estimated richness than memory subsets.

On this clone itself: Its specificity is not known. Distinct nucleotide sequences in the sample also encode this CDR3.

This CDR3 region has 14 residues. CDR1 SGHRS and CDR2 YFSETQ come from the germline V gene. V gave up 0 bases and J gave up 5 bases, with 9 bases separating them. Produced via immunoSEQ multiplex PCR; TCRdb's table is partial and in-frame only. The sample has around 1 million clones; 70% to 85% are singletons. The sequence was collected from a man younger than 35 in good health. The sequenced sample was memory CD4+ T cells sorted from blood. Noted subset: CD45RA-negative fraction. The rearrangement uses TRBV5-1 and TRBJ2-1; no clear D. The chain's CDR3 is CASSLGGTNNEQFF. The DNA of the CDR3 is TGCGCCAGCAGCTTGGGCGGTACCAACAATGAGCAGTTCTTC. The full variable domain, rest sourced from reference TRBV5-1 and TRBJ2-1, is KAGVTQTPRYLIKTRGQQVTLSCSPISGHRSVSWYQQTPGQGLQFLFEYFSETQRNKGNFPGRFSGRQFSNSRSEMNVSTLELGDSALYLCASSLGGTNNEQFFGPGTRLTVL.